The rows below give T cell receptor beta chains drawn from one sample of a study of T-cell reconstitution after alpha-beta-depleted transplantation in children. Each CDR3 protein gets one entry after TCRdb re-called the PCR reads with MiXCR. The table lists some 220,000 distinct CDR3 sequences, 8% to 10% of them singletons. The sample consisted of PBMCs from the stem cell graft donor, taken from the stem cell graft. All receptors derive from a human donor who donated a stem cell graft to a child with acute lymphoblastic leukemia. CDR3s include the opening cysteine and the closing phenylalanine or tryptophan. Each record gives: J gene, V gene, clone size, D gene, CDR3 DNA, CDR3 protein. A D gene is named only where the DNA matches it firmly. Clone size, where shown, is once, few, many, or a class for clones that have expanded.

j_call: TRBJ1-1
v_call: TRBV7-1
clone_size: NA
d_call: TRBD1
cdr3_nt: TGTGCCAGCAGCGGTGGAGGGGGCACAGCTTTCTTT
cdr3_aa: CASSGGGGTAFF

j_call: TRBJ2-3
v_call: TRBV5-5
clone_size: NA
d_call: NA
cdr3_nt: TGTGCCAGCAGCATTGGAGCTCGGTTTAGCACAGATACGCAGTATTTT
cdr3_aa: CASSIGARFSTDTQYF

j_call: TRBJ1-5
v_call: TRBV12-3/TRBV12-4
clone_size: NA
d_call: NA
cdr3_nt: TGTGCCAGCAGTTTACAGGGGTTCGGCAATCAGCCCCAGCATTTT
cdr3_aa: CASSLQGFGNQPQHF

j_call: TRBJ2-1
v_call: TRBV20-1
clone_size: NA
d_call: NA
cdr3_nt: TGCAGTGCTAGCACCGATGAGCAGTTCTTC
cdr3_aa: CSASTDEQFF

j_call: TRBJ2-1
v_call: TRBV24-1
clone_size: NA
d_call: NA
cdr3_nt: TGTGCCACCTCTGGAGACCTAAGGAACAATGAGCAGTTCTTC
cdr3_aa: CATSGDLRNNEQFF

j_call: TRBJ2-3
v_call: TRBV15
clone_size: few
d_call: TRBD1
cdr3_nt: TGTGCCACCAGCAGAGATAGACAGGGGACGCAGTATTTT
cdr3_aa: CATSRDRQGTQYF

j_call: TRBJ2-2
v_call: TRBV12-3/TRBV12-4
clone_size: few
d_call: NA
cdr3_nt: TGTGCCAGCAGTTTAACAGGGAACACCGGGGAGCTGTTTTTT
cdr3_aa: CASSLTGNTGELFF

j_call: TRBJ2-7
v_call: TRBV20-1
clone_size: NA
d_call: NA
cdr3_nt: TGCAGTGCTAGAGCTACTAGCCTCGTCCACGAGCAGTACTTC
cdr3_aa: CSARATSLVHEQYF

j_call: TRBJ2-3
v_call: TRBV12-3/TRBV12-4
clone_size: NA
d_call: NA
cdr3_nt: TGTGCCAGCAGGGAATCAGCGACCATCAGAGATACGCAGTATTTT
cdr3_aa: CASRESATIRDTQYF

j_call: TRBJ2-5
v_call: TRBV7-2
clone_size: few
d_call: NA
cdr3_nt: TGTGCCAGCAGCCAGGGGACTACCACAGGAGTGGAGACCCAGTACTTC
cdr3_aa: CASSQGTTTGVETQYF

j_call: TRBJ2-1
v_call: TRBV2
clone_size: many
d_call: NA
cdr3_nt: TGTGCCAGCAGTGAAGGGGTGGGGGAGCAGTTCTTC
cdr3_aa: CASSEGVGEQFF

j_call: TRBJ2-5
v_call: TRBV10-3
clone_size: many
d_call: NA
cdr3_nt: TGTGCCATCAGTGGGGGCGCTGGCGACAGACTAAATAGGGGATGGACCCAGTACTTC
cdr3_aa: CAISGGAGDRLNRGWTQYF

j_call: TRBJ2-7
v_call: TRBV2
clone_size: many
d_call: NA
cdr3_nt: TGTGCCAGCAGTGAAGCGGGCGGGGCACGCTACGAGCAGTACTTC
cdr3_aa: CASSEAGGARYEQYF

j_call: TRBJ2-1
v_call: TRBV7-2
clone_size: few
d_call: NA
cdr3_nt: TGTGCCAGCGTGGCAGGGGCTTTGGAGCAGTTCTTC
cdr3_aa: CASVAGALEQFF

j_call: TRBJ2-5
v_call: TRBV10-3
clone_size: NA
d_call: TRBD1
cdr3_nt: TGTGCCATCAGTTCTACCGGGACAGGTCAAGAGACCCAGTACTTC
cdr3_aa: CAISSTGTGQETQYF

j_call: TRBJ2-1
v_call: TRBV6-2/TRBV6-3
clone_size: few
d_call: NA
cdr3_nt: TGTGCCAGCAGGACAGCGAACAATGAGCAGTTCTTC
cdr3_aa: CASRTANNEQFF

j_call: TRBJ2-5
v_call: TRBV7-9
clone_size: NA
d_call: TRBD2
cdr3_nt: TGTGCCAGCAGCCTTAGCGGGGTGGGAGAGACCCAGTACTTC
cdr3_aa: CASSLSGVGETQYF

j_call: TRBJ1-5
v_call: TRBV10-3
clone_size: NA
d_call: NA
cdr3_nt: TGTGCCATCAGTGAACAGGGAATCGACAATCAGCCCCAGCATTTT
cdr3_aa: CAISEQGIDNQPQHF

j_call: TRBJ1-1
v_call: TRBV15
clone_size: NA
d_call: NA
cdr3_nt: TGTGCCACCAGCAGAGATGGACTCGAGGGGACTGAAGCTTTCTTT
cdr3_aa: CATSRDGLEGTEAFF

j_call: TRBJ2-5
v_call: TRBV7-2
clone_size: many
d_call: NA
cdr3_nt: TGTGCCAGCAGCTTCATCGGCGGTGGGGAGACCCAGTACTTC
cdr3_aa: CASSFIGGGETQYF

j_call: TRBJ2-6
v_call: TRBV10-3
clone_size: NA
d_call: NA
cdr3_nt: TGTGCCATCTCGCTCTCTGGGGCCAACGTCCTGACTTTC
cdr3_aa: CAISLSGANVLTF

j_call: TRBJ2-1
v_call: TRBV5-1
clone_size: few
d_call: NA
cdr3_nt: TGCGCCAGCAGCTTGCTTCAACAGAACAATGAGCAGTTCTTC
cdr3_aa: CASSLLQQNNEQFF